These 6 T cell receptor beta chains came from one sample sequenced in a study of blood T cell repertoires in COVID-19. Assay: immunoSEQ multiplex PCR; the TCRdb copy retains only in-frame clones and omits some. The sample comprises approximately 330,000 clones, just under 90% of which are singletons, and roughly a tenth rests with the top ten. What was sequenced was PBMCs or T cells enriched from blood (not recorded which). Source of these receptors: a woman aged 25 to 39 who had recovered from COVID-19.

This chain uses TRBV11-2 with TRBJ2-1; 9 nucleotides agree with TRBD2. Germline trimming cut 5 bases from V and 5 bases from J; bases unmatched to any gene: 7. CDR1 and CDR2 (germline): SGHAT, FQNNGV. CDR3 size: 15 residues. CDR3 region: CASSAWSSGDNEQFF. DNA of the CDR3: TGTGCCAGCAGCGCATGGTCTAGCGGGGACAATGAGCAGTTCTTC.

The chain couples TRBV15 to TRBJ2-5, with 8 bases that match TRBD2. The CDR3 extends over 15 amino acids. With 2 bases clipped from V and 7 bases from J, the junction kept 9 bases outside the gene matches. Germline V gene data show CDR1 as LNHNV and CDR2 as YYDKDF (reference sequence). The CDR3 bases are TGTGCCACCAGCAGACAACCGGGACTAGACGGGACCCAGTACTTC. It encodes CATSRQPGLDGTQYF.

V gene TRBV6-5 combines with J gene TRBJ1-6; TRBD1 agrees at 7 bases. The J segment lost 7 bases and the V segment lost 10 bases, leaving 10 bases of the junction unmatched. The CDR3 is 14 residues long. CDR1 is MNHEY and CDR2 is SVGAGI in the germline V gene. This CDR3 reads CATNPLDRNSPLHF. Here the CDR3 DNA reads TGTGCCACCAATCCACTGGACAGGAATTCACCCCTCCACTTT.

The chain carries TRBV18 and TRBJ2-1; D gene unclear. Germline CDR1 is KGHSH and CDR2 is LQKENI. The CDR3 covers 16 residues. Trimming removed 2 bases at V and 5 bases at J, with 16 bases between. Here the CDR3 DNA reads TGTGCCAGCTCACCATTTGTGGGCGCAGGCGACAATGAGCAGTTCTTC. As protein: CASSPFVGAGDNEQFF.

The V and J genes are TRBV14 and TRBJ2-5, with TRBD2 matching over 9 bases. CDR3 length: 15 amino acids. Germline V gene sequence: CDR1 SGHDN, CDR2 FVKESK. Losses at the gene ends were 1 base for V and 5 bases for J; bases not matched to a gene: 5. The CDR3 loop is CASSQGAGGSETQYF. The CDR3 DNA reads as TGTGCCAGCAGCCAAGGAGCGGGGGGCAGTGAGACCCAGTACTTC.

The chain recombines TRBV6-1 with TRBJ1-1, with D maybe TRBD1 (5 bases). CDR3 size: 15 residues. V was clipped by 0 bases and J by 4 bases, with 12 bases between them. Per the germline V gene, CDR1 is MNHNS and CDR2 is SASEGT. The CDR3 loop reads CASSEALEGATEAFF. The CDR3 DNA reads as TGTGCCAGCAGTGAAGCCCTGGAAGGGGCCACTGAAGCTTTCTTT.